The clone carrying this T cell receptor (beta chain) showed up just once. With only one base between it and a far larger clone, this is likely a read error. The source of the sample is a study of regulatory T cells in long-lasting Graves disease. Study in general: Antithyroid drugs had been taken under 3 months by newly diagnosed Graves' patients.

CDR1 and CDR2 from the germline V gene are LGHDT and YNNKEL (reference sequence). The V gene lost 4 bases and the J gene lost 7 bases, with 20 bases spanning the gap. The CDR3 extends over 15 amino acids. According to the study, TCR beta libraries were built with iRepertoire HTBI primers and CDR3-region Arm-PCR. Each CDR3 protein is one row after TCRdb ran MiXCR on the multiplex PCR reads. The sample has a few hundred thousand distinct CDR3 sequences; about 18% are singletons. Regarding time point: newly diagnosed GD, antithyroid drugs for less than 3 months. After RNA was extracted from PBMCs, the TCR library was made from it. These data also formed part of another study, on T cells in Graves' hyperthyroidism and ophthalmopathy. In that study: Reasons for excluding patients were uncontrolled infection, other autoimmune disease, pregnancy or lactation. First-round RT-PCR of the TCR CDR3 relied on the HTBI primer set. It was a median roughly 6.5 months before onset that the model predicted ophthalmopathy.

Sequenced material: peripheral blood mononuclear cells (PBMCs), taken at new diagnosis, from a patient treated with antithyroid drugs. This receptor was taken from a woman in her twenties or thirties with Graves disease. This chain uses TRBV3-1 with TRBJ2-7, with D possibly TRBD1 on 6 matching bases. The CDR3 region has the DNA TGTGCCAGCAGCCGCTACAGGGTCCCCTCCGATGAGCAGTACTTC. Translated, it gives CASSRYRVPSDEQYF.